This T cell receptor (beta chain) was sequenced for a study of shared clonotypes between healthy human individuals (TCRdb year 2020). About the investigation overall: The cohort comprised two women and a few men aged 18 to 49 years. Between about 0.8 and 9 billion PBMCs per donor were obtained by leukapheresis. To estimate repertoire size and how much clonotypes are shared between individuals, the study performed deep sequencing of blood TCR repertoires from a few healthy adults. To increase sequencing depth and limit assay-specific biases, different laboratories used diverse techniques to prepare libraries and sequence TCR repertoires.

Reading from cysteine to phenylalanine, the CDR3 counts 13 amino acids. Only the CDR3 DNA stays, 39 bases, in frame from base 1. Trimming at the junction amounts to 11 bases on V and 7 bases on J, and the germline ends lie 21 bases apart. As encoded in the germline V gene, CDR1 is MNHNS while CDR2 is SASEGT. TCR CDR3 regions were amplified from genomic DNA by multiplex PCR using the deep immunoSEQ assay. Genomic DNA extracted from each cell subset was distributed evenly over all wells of several immunoSEQ 96-well plates, and each plate served as one replicate. Each replicate PCR for unsorted PBMC received about 0.3 ug genomic DNA, equal to about 30,000 T cell genomes. Genomic DNA from unsorted PBMC was sequenced over ten immunoSEQ deep assay plates. The purified libraries were quantified using a Qubit 3.0 fluorometer, sized with a Bioanalyzer 2100, and then quantified again using the KAPA Library Quantification kit. Each immunoSEQ 96-well plate was sequenced on its own single-read 150-cycle Illumina NextSeq 550 flow cell. The published analysis was carried out like this. Because the immunoSEQ output included only junctional sequences and no quality scores, the filtering could not be the same as the filtering used for full-length reads. To assign V/J genes and CDR3, sequences were annotated using PyIR, a Python wrapper for IgBLAST v1.9, with IMGT germline references. Reads were removed for weak V/J assignments (E-value above 1e-6), missing CDR3, stop codons, out-of-frame junctions, or ambiguous translated residues. A V3J clonotype was defined by an identical inferred V gene, J gene, and CDR3 amino acid sequence. To compute the percentage overlap between repertoires, the number of shared unique clonotypes was divided by the size of the smaller repertoire. Three approaches were used to assess repertoire richness: RTK rarefaction, the Chao1 estimator, and Recon v2.1 estimates of unobserved clonotypes. What TCRdb holds here is the immuneACCESS table cut down to in-frame rearrangements. Part of the clones is not present; checked against another copy, under half of the missing clones reflect an unresolved V gene, and the others are unexplained. The V and J calls and clone size were taken over from that table, and D and trimming were inferred from the DNA. The sample table contains fewer than 600,000 clones; only one count was recorded for around three quarters of them. Around 11% of the sample comes from the top ten.

This clone has a handful of counts. There is no known antigen for this receptor. No per-base quality is available; no much larger clone lies one base away. The donors were healthy, HIV-negative adults who had no recently reported acute infections or vaccinations. Every donor was a Caucasian adult residing in Nashville, Tennessee, USA. For unsorted samples, 70 million to 95 million PBMCs were counted, and genomic DNA was extracted using the QIAamp DNA Blood Mini kit. Blood was obtained by leukapheresis, after which PBMCs were separated by Ficoll-Histopaque density gradient centrifugation and cryopreserved in liquid nitrogen vapor phase. Broad study findings and their caveats: Sampling was limited to blood, and TCR repertoires in tissue likely differ from TCR repertoires in blood. Because the study included a small number of donors, the genetic and exposure-history diversity represented was limited. Based on pairwise subsampling, the degree of clonotype sharing among donors was expected to be affected by sequencing depth.

This chain joins TRBV6-1 to TRBJ2-7, with the D call tentatively TRBD1 or TRBD2, each fitting 5 bases. This TCR derives from a woman aged 40 to 50 in good health. Some clones in this sample may be carry-over from other donors' samples. The sequencing input was PBMCs. CDR3 sequence: CAGRDRSTTEQYF. The DNA sequence is TGTGCCGGCCGGGACCGATCGACTACTGAGCAGTACTTC.